The 4 T cell receptor beta chains listed next were all sequenced from one sample in a study of human T cells and chemical hapten exposure. Noted time point: pre-sensitization, week 0. Documented treatment: therapeutic diphenylcyclopropenone sensitization with weekly scalp DPC. One entry per CDR3 protein, called by TCRdb with MiXCR from the RACE reads. The sample yields more than 300,000 distinct CDR3 sequences, 5.1% seen once. The sample here was whole blood, taken in connection with sensitization to the hapten diphenylcyclopropenone (DPC). All receptors derive from a woman between 50 and 59 years old with alopecia areata. Some clones in this sample may be carry-over from other donors' samples.

The sample holds one count of this clonotype. The chain combines TRBV7-8 with TRBJ2-5; D remains ambiguous. V lost 2 bases to trimming and J lost 5 bases, with 18 bases between them. This CDR3 contains 16 residues. Germline assignment: CDR1 SGHVS and CDR2 FQNEAQ. The DNA for the CDR3 is TGTGCCAGCAGCTTAAGCCCCGCTGGTACTGGGGAGACCCAGTACTTC. Its translation is CASSLSPAGTGETQYF.

In this sample, this clonotype turned up many times. J is TRBJ2-1 and V is TRBV20-1; TRBD2 might be the D (6 bases). This CDR3 has 13 amino acids. CDR1 and CDR2 from the germline V gene are DFQATT and SNEGSKA (reference sequence). V was shortened by 1 base and J by 5 bases, with 9 bases between the two germline ends. The CDR3 nucleotides read TGCAGTGCTAGAGGGCGGGATCACAATGAGCAGTTCTTC. Protein: CSARGRDHNEQFF.

This clonotype was seen at least ten times. J is TRBJ2-5 and V is TRBV28; weak D call: TRBD1 (6 bases). Trimming pared 5 bases from V and 1 base from J, leaving 14 bases between. The CDR3 runs 15 residues. CDR1 is MDHEN and CDR2 is SYDVKM in the germline V gene. The chain's CDR3 is CASSPETGPQETQYF. The CDR3 nucleotides are TGTGCCAGCAGTCCCGAGACAGGTCCCCAAGAGACCCAGTACTTC.

The chain employs TRBV27 and TRBJ1-1, with D maybe TRBD1 (6 bases). The V and J ends lost 8 bases and 7 bases respectively, with 17 bases between them. Germline V gene sequence: CDR1 MNHEY, CDR2 SMNVEV (reference sequence). CDR3 length: 13 residues. CDR3 residues: CASSQGLSFEAFF. CDR3 DNA sequence: TGTGCCAGCTCACAGGGACTGTCGTTTGAAGCTTTCTTT.